This T cell receptor beta chain was captured in a study of blood T cell repertoires in COVID-19. Looked up from germline, CDR1 is MNHEY and CDR2 is SMNVEV (reference sequence). V lost 7 bases, J lost 0 bases, and 11 bases stayed unmatched. The CDR3 is 17 residues long. Across 24 US areas, participants ranged in age from 18 to 89 years. Using immunoSEQ multiplex PCR, the repertoire was profiled, and TCRdb retains in-frame clones only, with some absent. The table has over 200,000 clones, approximately 90% seen once. Sequences were obtained from PBMCs or T cells enriched from blood (not recorded which). The sequence came from a man between 18 and 29 years old who had recovered from COVID-19. The V call is TRBV27, the J call TRBJ1-2, with 10 bases matching TRBD1. CDR3 DNA: TGTGCCAGCAAGCCGGGACAGGGGTCTCTGACTAACTATGGCTACACCTTC. It codes for CASKPGQGSLTNYGYTF.